Listed here are 10 T cell receptor beta chains from one sample, sequenced in a study of blood T cell repertoires in COVID-19. This table comes from immunoSEQ multiplex PCR, and its TCRdb copy is limited to in-frame clones, with some not included. The sample carries about 310,000 clones, 70% to 90% recorded once. Sequenced sample: PBMCs or T cells enriched from blood (not recorded which). The source of these receptors is a man in his thirties or forties who had recovered from COVID-19.

The chain links TRBV24-1 to TRBJ2-6; 9 bases match TRBD1. V shed 5 bases, J shed 1 base, and the junction held 2 bases outside the gene matches. The CDR3 length is 16 residues. Per the germline V gene, CDR1 is KGHDR and CDR2 is SFDVKD. The CDR3 DNA sequence: TGTGCCACCAGTGGGACAGGGGTATCTGGGGCCAACGTCCTGACTTTC. Encoded protein: CATSGTGVSGANVLTF.

The chain couples TRBV6-6 to TRBJ2-2, with D perhaps matching TRBD1 (5 bases). The germline V gene has CDR1 MNHNY and CDR2 SVGAGI (reference sequence). The V end lost 0 bases, the J end lost 0 bases, and 8 bases lay between the germline ends. The length of the CDR3 is 16 residues. The CDR3 sequence is CASSYSAGTNTGELFF. CDR3 in DNA: TGTGCCAGCAGTTACTCTGCAGGGACGAACACCGGGGAGCTGTTTTTT.

The genes are TRBV2 and TRBJ2-3, with no clear D. Germline values: CDR1 SNHLY, CDR2 FYNNEI. V was trimmed by 5 bases and J by 0 bases, leaving 12 bases between them. This CDR3 is 15 amino acids long. For the CDR3, the DNA is TGTGCCAGCAGTCTTGGCTCATTTAGCACAGATACGCAGTATTTT. Amino acids: CASSLGSFSTDTQYF.

The chain couples TRBV13 to TRBJ1-2, with 8 bases aligning to TRBD1. The junction had 4 bases not matched to a gene; V was cut back by 5 bases and J by 8 bases. Germline V gene data show CDR1 as PRHDT and CDR2 as FYEKMQ (reference sequence). This CDR3 has 12 residues. The DNA for the CDR3 is TGTGCCAGCAGCCCACAGGGGGAAGGCTACACCTTC. This sequence encodes CASSPQGEGYTF.

J is TRBJ2-7 and V is TRBV6-5; 10 bases fit TRBD1. Germline V gene sequence: CDR1 MNHEY, CDR2 SVGAGI. This CDR3 has 15 amino acids. J gave up 5 bases and V 5 bases, and 9 bases lay outside the gene matches. The CDR3 spells CASSTPGQGFHEQYF. The CDR3 DNA follows: TGTGCCAGCAGTACCCCGGGACAGGGGTTCCACGAGCAGTACTTC.

The V gene is TRBV2, the J gene TRBJ1-1; 7 bases line up with TRBD1. V lost 6 bases, J lost 10 bases, and 11 bases stayed unmatched. Germline CDR1 reads SNHLY; CDR2 reads FYNNEI. There are 13 residues in the CDR3. The CDR3: CASRQTGSVVAFF. The CDR3 DNA sequence: TGTGCCAGCAGGCAGACAGGGAGTGTAGTAGCTTTCTTT.

For this clone: This may be a read error, as it is one base from a much larger clone. The chain couples TRBV6-4 to TRBJ2-2; D remains ambiguous. This CDR3 is built from 14 residues. The germline V gene has CDR1 MRHNA and CDR2 SNTAGT. The V end was cut by 3 bases, the J end by 0 bases, with 5 bases between. CDR3 sequence reads: CASSDDTNTGELFF. The DNA for the CDR3 is TGTGCCAGCAGTGATGACACGAACACCGGGGAGCTGTTTTTT.

CDR3 nucleotide sequence: TGTGCCAGCAGCTACCCCAGAAATTCGAACACTGAAGCTTTCTTT. As protein: CASSYPRNSNTEAFF. This chain links TRBV11-2 with TRBJ1-1; no firm D call. The V and J ends lost 4 bases and 1 base respectively, with 13 bases between them. Germline assignment: CDR1 SGHAT and CDR2 FQNNGV. The CDR3 loop spans 15 amino acids.

The chain uses TRBV27 and TRBJ1-6; the match to TRBD1 covers 8 bases. This CDR3 is built from 15 residues. The junction had 5 bases not matched to a gene; V was cut back by 0 bases and J by 10 bases. Looked up from germline, CDR1 is MNHEY and CDR2 is SMNVEV (reference sequence). CDR3 protein: CASSLSVTGDSPLHF. CDR3 sequence (DNA): TGTGCCAGCAGTTTATCGGTGACAGGGGACTCACCCCTCCACTTT.

This clone was found a few times. This chain links TRBV7-2 with TRBJ1-1; tentative D call: TRBD1 (6 bases). The V end lost 5 bases, the J end lost 4 bases, and 17 bases lay between the germline ends. This CDR3 spans 15 amino acids. Germline V gives CDR1 SGHTA, CDR2 FQGNSA. CDR3 residues: CASSPGSGVGTEAFF. In nucleotides, the CDR3 is TGTGCCAGCAGCCCCGGCTCAGGGGTTGGCACTGAAGCTTTCTTT.